Listed below are T cell receptor beta chains from one sample, sequenced in a study of OX40 agonist ivuxolimab in advanced cancers. TCRdb keeps only in-frame clones here, not all; method: immunoSEQ multiplex PCR. The table includes under 100,000 clones, about 85% detected once. This specimen was CD4+ or CD8+ T cells sorted from blood, taken in a trial of the OX40 agonist ivuxolimab. The receptors come from an adult with an advanced solid tumor such as melanoma, head and neck, liver or kidney cancer. Both conserved end residues are part of each CDR3. A D gene is named only where the DNA matches it firmly. Clone size, where shown, is once, few, many, or a class for clones that have expanded.

abundance	v_gene	d_gene	j_gene	CDR3nt	CDR3aa
.	TRBV10-2	TRBD2	TRBJ2-3	TGCGCCAGCAGTGAAGAGGGGTGGGGGGGATTCGGCACAGATACGCAGTATTTT	CASSEEGWGGFGTDTQYF
.	TRBV6-5	.	TRBJ2-7	TGTGCCAGCAGGGTCGAGGGGGGCTCTGTGTACGAGCAGTACTTC	CASRVEGGSVYEQYF
.	TRBV7-2	.	TRBJ2-2	TGTGCCAGCAGCTTCCGGGCTGGGGGGGAGCTGTTTTTT	CASSFRAGGELFF
.	TRBV9	.	TRBJ1-3	TGTGCCAGCAGCGCCTCAGGTAACCCTAGCTCTGGAAACACCATATATTTT	CASSASGNPSSGNTIYF
.	TRBV20-1	.	TRBJ2-3	TGCAGTGCTCGAATGGATACGCAGTATTTT	CSARMDTQYF
.	TRBV5-1	.	TRBJ2-2	TGCGCCAGCAGCTTGCGGTTACAGCCGAACACCGGGGAGCTGTTTTTT	CASSLRLQPNTGELFF
few	TRBV2	.	TRBJ1-5	TGTGCCAGCAGACGGTCCGAGGATCAGCCCCAGCATTTT	CASRRSEDQPQHF
once	TRBV5-1	.	TRBJ2-3	TGCGCCAGCAGCTTGTGGGGGGATACGCAGTATTTT	CASSLWGDTQYF
.	TRBV2	.	TRBJ2-1	TGTGCCAGCAGTGAATCTGTGGGCAGGGCAAATGAGCAGTTCTTC	CASSESVGRANEQFF
.	TRBV29-1	TRBD1	TRBJ1-3	TGCAGCGTTCCGGGACAGGGAGGAAACACCATATATTTT	CSVPGQGGNTIYF
.	TRBV19	.	TRBJ2-3	TGTGCCAGCAACGGACAGCTCTTCACAGATACGCAGTATTTT	CASNGQLFTDTQYF
.	TRBV9	.	TRBJ1-5	TGTGCCAGCAGCGCGGGACATCTGAATCAGCCCCAGCATTTT	CASSAGHLNQPQHF
.	TRBV6-5	.	TRBJ1-2	TGTGCCAGCAGTTCAGGCGGCCCCTATGACTACACCTTC	CASSSGGPYDYTF
.	TRBV28	TRBD1	TRBJ2-6	TGTGCCAGCATCCCATCATCGGGGACAGGGGGCGGTTCTGGGGCCAACGTCCTGACTTTC	CASIPSSGTGGGSGANVLTF
.	TRBV28	TRBD1	TRBJ2-3	TGTGCCAGCAACTACGGACAGGTCGCCCAGTATTTT	CASNYGQVAQYF
.	TRBV5-4	.	TRBJ2-2	TGTGCCAGCAGCTTGGACAGGGCAAACACCGGGGAGCTGTTTTTT	CASSLDRANTGELFF
.	TRBV7-2	.	TRBJ2-3	TGTGCCAGCAGCTCGAGGAGGACAGATACGCAGTATTTT	CASSSRRTDTQYF
once	TRBV6-5	.	TRBJ2-5	TGTGCCAGCAGTTTCCGGCATAACCAAGAGACCCAGTACTTC	CASSFRHNQETQYF
.	TRBV15	.	TRBJ1-3	TGTGCCACCAGCAGAGATCCAGGGACTGGAAACACCATATATTTT	CATSRDPGTGNTIYF
.	TRBV6-1	TRBD1	TRBJ1-3	TGTGCCAGCAGTGCGGACAGGGGATACACCATATATTTT	CASSADRGYTIYF
.	TRBV7-8	TRBD2	TRBJ2-7	TGTGCCAGCAGCTCCGGAGGGACTAGCGGGGCTAGCTCCTACGAGCAGTACTTC	CASSSGGTSGASSYEQYF
.	TRBV5-1	TRBD1	TRBJ2-7	TGCGCCAGCAGCTTGGAAGGGGGCAACGACGAGCAGTACTTC	CASSLEGGNDEQYF
.	TRBV28	TRBD1	TRBJ1-3	TGTGCCAGCAGTCCCGGACAGGTCTCTGGAAACACCATATATTTT	CASSPGQVSGNTIYF
once	TRBV14	.	TRBJ1-1	TGTGCCAGCAGCCAAGATGGAGCGTACACTGAAGCTTTCTTT	CASSQDGAYTEAFF
.	TRBV19	.	TRBJ1-3	TGTGCCAGTAGTATAGACCGGGACTCTCCAGCCATATATTTT	CASSIDRDSPAIYF
.	TRBV30	.	TRBJ1-2	TGTGCCTGGAGTGCTGGCCCCAACTATGGCTACACCTTC	CAWSAGPNYGYTF
.	TRBV28	.	TRBJ1-4	TGTGCCAGCAGTTTCGGACAGAAAAAACTGTTTTTT	CASSFGQKKLFF
once	TRBV7-6	TRBD2	TRBJ2-3	TGTGCCAGCAGCTTAGAGACTAGCGGTAGCACAGATACGCAGTATTTT	CASSLETSGSTDTQYF
.	TRBV6-5	.	TRBJ1-6	TGTGCCAGCAGTTACAGGTCAGCCAGGGGCAATTCACCCCTCCACTTT	CASSYRSARGNSPLHF
.	TRBV28	.	TRBJ1-3	TGTGCCAGCAGTTTACCGAGGGGAGGAAACACCATATATTTT	CASSLPRGGNTIYF
.	TRBV29-1	.	TRBJ2-6	TGCAGCGCCTCCGTCTCTGGGGCCAACGTCCTGACTTTC	CSASVSGANVLTF